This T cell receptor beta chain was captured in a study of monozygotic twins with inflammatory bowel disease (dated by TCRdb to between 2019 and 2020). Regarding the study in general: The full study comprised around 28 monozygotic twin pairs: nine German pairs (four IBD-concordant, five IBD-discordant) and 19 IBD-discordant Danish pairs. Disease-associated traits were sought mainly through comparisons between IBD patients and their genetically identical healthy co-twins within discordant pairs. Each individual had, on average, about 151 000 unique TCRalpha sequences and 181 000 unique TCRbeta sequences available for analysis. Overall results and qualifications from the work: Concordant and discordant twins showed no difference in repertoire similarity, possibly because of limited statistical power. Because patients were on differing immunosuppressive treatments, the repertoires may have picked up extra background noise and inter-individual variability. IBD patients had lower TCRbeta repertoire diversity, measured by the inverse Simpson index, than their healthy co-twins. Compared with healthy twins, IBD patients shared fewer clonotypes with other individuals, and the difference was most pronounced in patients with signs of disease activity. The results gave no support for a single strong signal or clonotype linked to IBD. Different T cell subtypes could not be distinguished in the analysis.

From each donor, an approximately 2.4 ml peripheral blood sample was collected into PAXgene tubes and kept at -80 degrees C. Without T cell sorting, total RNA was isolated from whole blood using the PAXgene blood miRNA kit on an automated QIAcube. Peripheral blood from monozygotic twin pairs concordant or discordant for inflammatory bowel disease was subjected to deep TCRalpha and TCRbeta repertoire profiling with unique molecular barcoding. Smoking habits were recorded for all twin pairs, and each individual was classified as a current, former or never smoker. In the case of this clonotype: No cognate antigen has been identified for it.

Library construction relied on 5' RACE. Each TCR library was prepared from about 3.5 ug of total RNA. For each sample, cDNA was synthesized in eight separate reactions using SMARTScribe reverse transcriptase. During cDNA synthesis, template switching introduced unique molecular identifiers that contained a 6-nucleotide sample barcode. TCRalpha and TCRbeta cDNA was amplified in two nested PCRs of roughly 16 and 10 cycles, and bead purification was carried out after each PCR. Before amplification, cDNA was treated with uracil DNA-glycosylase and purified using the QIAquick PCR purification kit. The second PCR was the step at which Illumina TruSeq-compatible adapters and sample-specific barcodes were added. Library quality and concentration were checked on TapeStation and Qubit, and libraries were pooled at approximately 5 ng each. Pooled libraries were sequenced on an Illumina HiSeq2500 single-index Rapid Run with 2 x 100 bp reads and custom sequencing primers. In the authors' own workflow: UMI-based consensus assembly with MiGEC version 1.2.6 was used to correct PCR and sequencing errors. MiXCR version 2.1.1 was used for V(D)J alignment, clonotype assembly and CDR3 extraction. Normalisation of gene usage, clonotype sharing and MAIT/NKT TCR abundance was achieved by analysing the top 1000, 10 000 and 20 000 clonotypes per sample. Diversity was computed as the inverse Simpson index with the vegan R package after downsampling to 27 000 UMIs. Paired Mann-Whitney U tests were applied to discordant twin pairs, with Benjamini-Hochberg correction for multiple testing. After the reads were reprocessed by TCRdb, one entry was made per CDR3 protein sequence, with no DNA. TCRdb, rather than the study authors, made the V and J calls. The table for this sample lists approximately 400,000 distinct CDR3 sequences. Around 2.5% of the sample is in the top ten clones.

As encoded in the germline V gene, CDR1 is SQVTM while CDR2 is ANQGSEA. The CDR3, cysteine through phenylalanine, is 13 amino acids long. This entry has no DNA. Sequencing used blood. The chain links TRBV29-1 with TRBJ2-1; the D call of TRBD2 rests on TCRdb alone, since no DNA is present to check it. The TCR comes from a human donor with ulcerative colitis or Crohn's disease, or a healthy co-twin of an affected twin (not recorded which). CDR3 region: CSVGGLAGVEQFF.